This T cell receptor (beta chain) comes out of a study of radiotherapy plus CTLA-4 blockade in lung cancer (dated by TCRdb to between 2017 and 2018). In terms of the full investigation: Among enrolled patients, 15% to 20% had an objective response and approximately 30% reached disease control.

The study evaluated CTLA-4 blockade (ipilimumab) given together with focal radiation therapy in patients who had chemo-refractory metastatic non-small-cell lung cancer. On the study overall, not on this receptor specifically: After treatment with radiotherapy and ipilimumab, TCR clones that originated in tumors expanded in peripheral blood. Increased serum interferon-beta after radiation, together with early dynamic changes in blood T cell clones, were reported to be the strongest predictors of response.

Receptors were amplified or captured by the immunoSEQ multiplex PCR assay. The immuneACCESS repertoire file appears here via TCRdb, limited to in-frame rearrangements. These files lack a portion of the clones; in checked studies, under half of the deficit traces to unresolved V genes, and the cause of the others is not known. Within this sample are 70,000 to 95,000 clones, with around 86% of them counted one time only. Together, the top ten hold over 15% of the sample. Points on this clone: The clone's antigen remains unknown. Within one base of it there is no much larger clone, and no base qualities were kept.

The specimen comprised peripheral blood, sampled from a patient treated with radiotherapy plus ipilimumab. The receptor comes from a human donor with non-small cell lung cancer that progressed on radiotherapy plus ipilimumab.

The encoded CDR3 is CASSISGRISPLVQYF. The sequenced DNA: TGTGCCAGTAGTATCAGTGGGCGGATTTCCCCGTTGGTGCAGTACTTC. The chain employs TRBV19 and TRBJ2-7; no D gene can be assigned with confidence. CDR1 and CDR2 are read off the germline V gene (reference sequence) as LNHDA and SQIVND. The CDR3 runs 16 amino acids, cysteine and phenylalanine included. Only CDR3 DNA is held: 48 bases, read in frame from base 1. V is shortened by 3 bases, J by 9 bases, and the region joining them spans 24 bases. Where the CDR3 stops, the reference TRBV19 and TRBJ2-7 genes take over; the full variable domain is DGGITQSPKYLFRKEGQNVTLSCEQNLNHDAMYWYRQDPGQGLRLIYYSQIVNDFQKGDIAEGYSVSREKKESFPLTVTSAQKNPTAFYLCASSISGRISPLVQYFGPGTRLTVT.